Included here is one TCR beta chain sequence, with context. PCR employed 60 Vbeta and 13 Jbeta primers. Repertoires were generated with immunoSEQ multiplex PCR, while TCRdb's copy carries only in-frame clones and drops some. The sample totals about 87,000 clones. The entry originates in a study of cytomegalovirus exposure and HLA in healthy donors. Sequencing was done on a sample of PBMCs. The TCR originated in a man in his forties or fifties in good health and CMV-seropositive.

The CDR3 loop reads CASLTRGRTEAFF. The CDR3 region has the DNA TGTGCCAGCCTCACGCGAGGGCGAACTGAAGCTTTCTTT. The rearrangement joins TRBV2 to TRBJ1-1; D gene unclear. This CDR3 spans 13 amino acids. V was pared by 8 bases and J by 5 bases, with 15 bases between. Germline CDR1 SNHLY, CDR2 FYNNEI.